What follows describes a single T cell receptor (beta chain). Its target is unknown. The ends were cut back, 5 bases at V and 6 bases at J, with 23 bases in the middle. Per the germline V gene, CDR1 is SEHNR and CDR2 is FQNEAQ (reference sequence). CDR3 size: 16 residues. The data are from a study of OX40 agonist ivuxolimab in advanced cancers. Overall study: Mean age 60 years, range about 20 to 85; roughly 80% male. Among those treated, three patients had partial responses, one with hepatocellular carcinoma and two with cutaneous melanoma. Overall study findings and caveats: Antigen specificity of clonally expanded peripheral T cells was not established. The mean number of expanded clones was higher in CD8+ T cells than in CD4+.

Libraries were prepared by immunoSEQ multiplex PCR; TCRdb keeps only in-frame clonotypes and omits some of them. The profile covers tens of thousands of clones, with 86% appearing a single time and around 2.7% taken by the ten largest. The TCR was taken from an adult with an advanced solid tumor such as melanoma, head and neck, liver or kidney cancer. The material sequenced was CD4+ or CD8+ T cells sorted from blood, taken in a trial of the OX40 agonist ivuxolimab. The rearrangement joins TRBV7-9 to TRBJ2-7, with D perhaps matching TRBD1 or TRBD2 (6 bases each). The CDR3 nucleotides read TGTGCCAGCAGCCCCGGGGGCTCATTAGGGATGGGCGAGCAGTACTTC. Its protein product is CASSPGGSLGMGEQYF.